This T cell receptor (beta chain) is drawn from a study of blood T cell repertoires in COVID-19. Study as a whole: The cDNA or gDNA used as material had been derived from T cells, B-cell-depleted T cells, or PBMCs.

The CDR3 sequence is 12 residues long. V lost 5 bases and J lost 6, with 10 bases in between. CDR1 MNHEY and CDR2 SVGEGT come from the germline V gene. In the original analysis: Researchers report that nucleated cell counts were estimated from reference gene primer amplification. Sequencing was performed with immunoSEQ multiplex PCR; in TCRdb, only in-frame clones are kept and a portion is missing. V, J and clone size are taken as reported in that table, and D and trimming were inferred from the DNA itself. The table includes 130,000 to 150,000 clones, around four fifths detected once. Only one count was recorded for this clone.

The chain combines TRBV6-2 or TRBV6-3 with TRBJ1-2; D is ambiguous. What was sequenced was peripheral blood. The sequence derives from a middle-aged woman with active or convalescent COVID-19. CDR3 in amino acids: CASSHPTDGYTF. The CDR3 DNA reads as TGTGCCAGCAGTCACCCTACGGATGGCTACACCTTC.